The TCR beta chain described here comes from a study of blood T cells in healthy people across ages. Study-level results: Naive T cell percentage by flow cytometry tracked strongly with beta diversity. Higher diversity and more naive CD4+ cells were features of long-lived donors, compared to aged donors. Getting older went along with TCR beta diversity per million T cells dropping roughly linearly.

Notes on this clonotype: Its antigen remains unknown.

Primed by a sample-barcoded 5' primer and a J-beta primer mix, a second PCR proceeded for 7 to 11 cycles. Via MiXCR, TCRdb re-called the 5' RACE reads, giving one row per CDR3 protein. The sample lists about 1.8 million distinct CDR3 sequences, around half occurring once. Between the trimmed V and J ends, which lost 9 bases and 2 bases, there was a span of 14 bases. The CDR3 runs 13 residues. Germline assignment: CDR1 MDHEN and CDR2 SYDVKM. The specimen was blood. The chain has TRBV28 and TRBJ2-7, with D perhaps TRBD2 (7 bases). This clonotype was sampled from a woman in her thirties or forties in good health. The CDR3 region is CASVPGGTYEQYF. In DNA, the CDR3 is TGTGCCAGTGTCCCGGGGGGCACCTACGAGCAGTACTTC.